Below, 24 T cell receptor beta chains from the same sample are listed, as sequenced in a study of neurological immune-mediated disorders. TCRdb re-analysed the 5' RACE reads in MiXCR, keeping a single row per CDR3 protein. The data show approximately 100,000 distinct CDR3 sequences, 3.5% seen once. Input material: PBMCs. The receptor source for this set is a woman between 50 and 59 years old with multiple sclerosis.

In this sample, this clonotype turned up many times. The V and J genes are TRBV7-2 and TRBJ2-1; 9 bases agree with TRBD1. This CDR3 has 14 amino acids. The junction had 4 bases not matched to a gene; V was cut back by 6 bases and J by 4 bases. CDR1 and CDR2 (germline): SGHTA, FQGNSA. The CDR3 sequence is CASRKTGGYNEQFF. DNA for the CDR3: TGTGCCAGCAGGAAGACAGGGGGGTACAATGAGCAGTTCTTC.

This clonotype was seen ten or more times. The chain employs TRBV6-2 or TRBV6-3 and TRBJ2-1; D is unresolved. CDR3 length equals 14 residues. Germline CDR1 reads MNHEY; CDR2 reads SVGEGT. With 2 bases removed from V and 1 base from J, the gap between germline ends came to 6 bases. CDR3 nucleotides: TGTGCCAGCAGTTACCTCGCGTCCTACAATGAGCAGTTCTTC. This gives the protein CASSYLASYNEQFF.

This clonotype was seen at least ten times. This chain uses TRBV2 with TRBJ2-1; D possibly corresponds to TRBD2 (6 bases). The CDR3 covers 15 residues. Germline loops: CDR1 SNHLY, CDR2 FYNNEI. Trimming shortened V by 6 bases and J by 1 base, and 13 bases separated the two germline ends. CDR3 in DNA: TGTGCCAGCAGCGCCCTAGCGCTATCCTACAATGAGCAGTTCTTC. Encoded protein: CASSALALSYNEQFF.

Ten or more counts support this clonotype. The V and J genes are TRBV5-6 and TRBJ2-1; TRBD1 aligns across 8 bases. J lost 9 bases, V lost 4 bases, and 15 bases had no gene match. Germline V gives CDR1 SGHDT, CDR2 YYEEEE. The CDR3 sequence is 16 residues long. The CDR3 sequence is CASSPTLDRGDSEQFF. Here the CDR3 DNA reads TGTGCCAGCAGCCCTACGTTAGACAGGGGCGATAGTGAGCAGTTCTTC.

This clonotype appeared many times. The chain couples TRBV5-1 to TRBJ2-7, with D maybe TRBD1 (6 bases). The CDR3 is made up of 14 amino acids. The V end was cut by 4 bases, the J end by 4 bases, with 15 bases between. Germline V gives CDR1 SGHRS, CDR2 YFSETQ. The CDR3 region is CASSQLQGWYEQYF. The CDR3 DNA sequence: TGCGCCAGCAGCCAACTACAGGGTTGGTACGAGCAGTACTTC.

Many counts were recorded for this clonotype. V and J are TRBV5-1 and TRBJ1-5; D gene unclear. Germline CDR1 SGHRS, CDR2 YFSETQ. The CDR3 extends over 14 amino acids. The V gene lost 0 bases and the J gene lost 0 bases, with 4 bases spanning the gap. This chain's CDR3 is CASSLDNSNQPQHF. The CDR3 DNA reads TGCGCCAGCAGCTTGGACAATAGCAATCAGCCCCAGCATTTT.

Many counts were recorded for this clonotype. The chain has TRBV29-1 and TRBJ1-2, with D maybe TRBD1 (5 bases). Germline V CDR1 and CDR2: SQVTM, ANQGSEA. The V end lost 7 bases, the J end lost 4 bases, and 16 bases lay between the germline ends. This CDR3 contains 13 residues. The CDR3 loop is CSALGGTFYGYTF. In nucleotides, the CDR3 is TGCAGCGCTCTGGGAGGGACCTTCTATGGCTACACCTTC.

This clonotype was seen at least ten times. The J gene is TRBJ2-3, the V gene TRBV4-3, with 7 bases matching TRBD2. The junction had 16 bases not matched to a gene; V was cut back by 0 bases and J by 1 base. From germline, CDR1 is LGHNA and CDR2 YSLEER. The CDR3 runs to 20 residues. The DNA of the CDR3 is TGCGCCAGCAGCCAAGAAGGAGCGGGGCATTTGTTTGGCGGCACAGATACGCAGTATTTT. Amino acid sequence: CASSQEGAGHLFGGTDTQYF.

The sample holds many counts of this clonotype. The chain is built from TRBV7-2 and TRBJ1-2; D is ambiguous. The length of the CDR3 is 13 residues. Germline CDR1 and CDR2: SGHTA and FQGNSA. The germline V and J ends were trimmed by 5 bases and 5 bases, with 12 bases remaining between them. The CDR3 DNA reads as TGTGCCAGCAGCCAGGACGGTCGGTATGGCTACACCTTC. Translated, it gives CASSQDGRYGYTF. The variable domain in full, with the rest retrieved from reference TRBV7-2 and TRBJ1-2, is GAGVSQSPSNKVTEKGKDVELRCDPISGHTALYWYRQSLGQGLEFLIYFQGNSAPDKSGLPSDRFSAERTGGSVSTLTIQRTQQEDSAVYLCASSQDGRYGYTFGSGTRLTVV.

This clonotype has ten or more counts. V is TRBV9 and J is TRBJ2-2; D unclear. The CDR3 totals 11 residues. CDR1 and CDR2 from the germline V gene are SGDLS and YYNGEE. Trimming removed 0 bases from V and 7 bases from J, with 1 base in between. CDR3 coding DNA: TGTGCCAGCAGCGTAGTCGGGGAGCTGTTTTTT. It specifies CASSVVGELFF.

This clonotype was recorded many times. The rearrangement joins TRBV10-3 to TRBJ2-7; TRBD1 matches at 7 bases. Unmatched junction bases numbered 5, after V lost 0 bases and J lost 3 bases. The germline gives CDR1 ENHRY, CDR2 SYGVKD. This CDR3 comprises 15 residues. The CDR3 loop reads CAISESTGKGYEQYF. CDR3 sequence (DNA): TGTGCCATCAGTGAGTCGACAGGGAAAGGCTACGAGCAGTACTTC.

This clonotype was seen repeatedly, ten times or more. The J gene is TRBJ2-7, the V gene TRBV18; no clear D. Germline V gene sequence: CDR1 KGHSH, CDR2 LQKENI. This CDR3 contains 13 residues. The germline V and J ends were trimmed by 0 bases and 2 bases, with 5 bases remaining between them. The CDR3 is CASSPPSTYEQYF. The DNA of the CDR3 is TGTGCCAGCTCACCACCGTCCACCTACGAGCAGTACTTC.

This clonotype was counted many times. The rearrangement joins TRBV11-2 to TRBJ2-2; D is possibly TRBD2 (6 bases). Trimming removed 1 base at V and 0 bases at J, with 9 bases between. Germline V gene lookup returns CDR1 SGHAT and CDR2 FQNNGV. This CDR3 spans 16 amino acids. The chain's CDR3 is CASSLGRLANTGELFF. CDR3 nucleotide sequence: TGTGCCAGCAGCTTAGGCCGACTAGCGAACACCGGGGAGCTGTTTTTT.

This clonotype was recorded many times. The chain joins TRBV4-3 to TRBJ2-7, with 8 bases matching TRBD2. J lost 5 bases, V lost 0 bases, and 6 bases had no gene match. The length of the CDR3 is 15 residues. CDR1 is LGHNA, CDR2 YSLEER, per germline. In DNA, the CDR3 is TGCGCCAGCAGCCAAGATCGGCGGGGGGCCCACGAGCAGTACTTC. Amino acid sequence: CASSQDRRGAHEQYF.

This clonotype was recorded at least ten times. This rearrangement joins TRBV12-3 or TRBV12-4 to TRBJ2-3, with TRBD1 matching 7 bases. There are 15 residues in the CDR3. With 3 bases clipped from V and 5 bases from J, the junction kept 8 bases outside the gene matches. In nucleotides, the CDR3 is TGTGCCAGCAGTTTGGACACGACAGGGTTAGATACGCAGTATTTT. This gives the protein CASSLDTTGLDTQYF.

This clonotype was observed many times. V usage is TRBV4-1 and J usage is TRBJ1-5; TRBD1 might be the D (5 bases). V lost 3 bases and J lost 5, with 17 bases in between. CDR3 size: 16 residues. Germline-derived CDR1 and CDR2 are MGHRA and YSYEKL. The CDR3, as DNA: TGCGCCAGCAGCCAGCCGGCCCGAAGGGGCTATCAGCCCCAGCATTTT. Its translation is CASSQPARRGYQPQHF.

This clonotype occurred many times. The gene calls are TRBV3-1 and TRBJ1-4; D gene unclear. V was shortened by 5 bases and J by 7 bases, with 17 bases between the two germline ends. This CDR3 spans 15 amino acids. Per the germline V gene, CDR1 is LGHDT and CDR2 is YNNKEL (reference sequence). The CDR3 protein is CASSVPSGQGEKLFF. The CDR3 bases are TGTGCCAGCAGCGTGCCCTCCGGGCAAGGTGAAAAACTGTTTTTT.

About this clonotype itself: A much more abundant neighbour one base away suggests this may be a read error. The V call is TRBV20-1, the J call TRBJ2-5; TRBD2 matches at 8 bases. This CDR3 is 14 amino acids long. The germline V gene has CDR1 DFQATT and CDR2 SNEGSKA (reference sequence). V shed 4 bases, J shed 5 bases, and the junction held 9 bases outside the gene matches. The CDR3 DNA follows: TGCAGTGCTATCTACGGGACTAGGGGGGAGACCCAGTACTTC. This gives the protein CSAIYGTRGETQYF.

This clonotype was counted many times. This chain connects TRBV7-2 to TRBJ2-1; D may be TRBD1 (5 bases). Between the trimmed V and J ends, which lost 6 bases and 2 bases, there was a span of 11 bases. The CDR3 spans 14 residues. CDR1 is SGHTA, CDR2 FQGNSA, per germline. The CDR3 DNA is TGTGCCAGCAGAACGGACACGGCCTACAATGAGCAGTTCTTC. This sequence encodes CASRTDTAYNEQFF.

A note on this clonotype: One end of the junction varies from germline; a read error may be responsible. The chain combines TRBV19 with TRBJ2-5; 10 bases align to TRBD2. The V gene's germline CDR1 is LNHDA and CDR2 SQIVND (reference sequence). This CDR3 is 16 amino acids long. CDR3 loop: CASSDPSGGAGENQYF. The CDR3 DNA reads TGTGCCAGTAGCGATCCAAGCGGGGGGGCCGGAGAGAACCAGTACTTC. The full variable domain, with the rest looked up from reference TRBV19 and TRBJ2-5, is DGGITQSPKYLFRKEGQNVTLSCEQNLNHDAMYWYRQDPGQGLRLIYYSQIVNDFQKGDIAEGYSVSREKKESFPLTVTSAQKNPTAFYLCASSDPSGGAGENQYFGPGTRLLVL.

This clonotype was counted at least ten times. CDR3: CASSQGTAANTGELFF. CDR3 nucleotides: TGTGCCAGCAGCCAGGGGACAGCCGCGAACACCGGGGAGCTGTTTTTT. This chain connects TRBV7-2 to TRBJ2-2; 7 bases agree with TRBD1. This CDR3 contains 16 residues. V gave up 5 bases and J gave up 0 bases; unmatched junction bases: 6. Germline values: CDR1 SGHTA, CDR2 FQGNSA.

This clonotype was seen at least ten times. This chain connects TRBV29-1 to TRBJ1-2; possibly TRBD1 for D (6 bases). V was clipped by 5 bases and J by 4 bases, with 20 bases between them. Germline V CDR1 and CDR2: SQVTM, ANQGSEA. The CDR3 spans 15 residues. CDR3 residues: CSVFNPLPRGYGYTF. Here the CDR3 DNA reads TGCAGCGTTTTCAACCCCCTACCCAGGGGCTATGGCTACACCTTC.

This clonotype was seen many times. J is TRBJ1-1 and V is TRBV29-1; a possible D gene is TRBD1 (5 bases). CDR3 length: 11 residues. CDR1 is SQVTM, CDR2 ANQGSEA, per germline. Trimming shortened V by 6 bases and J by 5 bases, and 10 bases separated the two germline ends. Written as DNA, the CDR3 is TGCAGCGTAGACAGAGGGACTGAAGCTTTCTTT. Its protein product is CSVDRGTEAFF.

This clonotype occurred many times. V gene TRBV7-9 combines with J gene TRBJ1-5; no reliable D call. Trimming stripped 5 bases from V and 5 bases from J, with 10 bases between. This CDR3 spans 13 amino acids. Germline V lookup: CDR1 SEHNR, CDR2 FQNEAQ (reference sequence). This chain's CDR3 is CASSPEWDQPQHF. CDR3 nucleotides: TGTGCCAGCAGCCCGGAGTGGGATCAGCCCCAGCATTTT. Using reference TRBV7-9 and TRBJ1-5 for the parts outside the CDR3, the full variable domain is DTGVSQNPRHKITKRGQNVTFRCDPISEHNRLYWYRQTLGQGPEFLTYFQNEAQLEKSRLLSDRFSAERPKGSFSTLEIQRTEQGDSAMYLCASSPEWDQPQHFGDGTRLSIL.